This T cell receptor beta chain was obtained from a study of blood T cells in healthy people across ages. Overall study results and limits: TCR beta diversity, measured per million T cells, fell in a roughly linear way with age. Greater diversity and more naive CD4+ cells were seen in long-lived donors than in aged donors.

With respect to this clonotype: Its antigen is unknown.

The V end lost 5 bases, the J end lost 4 bases, and 10 bases lay between the germline ends. The germline CDR1 and CDR2 sequences are SGHTA and FQGNSA. This CDR3 comprises 13 residues. Alongside a J-beta primer mix, a sample-barcoded 5' primer served in a second PCR lasting about 7 to 11 cycles. MiXCR, run by TCRdb on the 5' RACE reads, gives a single entry per CDR3 protein. The table has 1.8 million or so distinct CDR3 sequences, roughly two fifths seen once. The chain has TRBV7-2 and TRBJ2-3; possible D gene TRBD1, 5 bases. This receptor was obtained from a human donor in good health. The sequencing sample was made of blood. The DNA for the CDR3 is TGTGCCAGCAGCAATCAGGGTCCAGATACGCAGTATTTT. It encodes CASSNQGPDTQYF.